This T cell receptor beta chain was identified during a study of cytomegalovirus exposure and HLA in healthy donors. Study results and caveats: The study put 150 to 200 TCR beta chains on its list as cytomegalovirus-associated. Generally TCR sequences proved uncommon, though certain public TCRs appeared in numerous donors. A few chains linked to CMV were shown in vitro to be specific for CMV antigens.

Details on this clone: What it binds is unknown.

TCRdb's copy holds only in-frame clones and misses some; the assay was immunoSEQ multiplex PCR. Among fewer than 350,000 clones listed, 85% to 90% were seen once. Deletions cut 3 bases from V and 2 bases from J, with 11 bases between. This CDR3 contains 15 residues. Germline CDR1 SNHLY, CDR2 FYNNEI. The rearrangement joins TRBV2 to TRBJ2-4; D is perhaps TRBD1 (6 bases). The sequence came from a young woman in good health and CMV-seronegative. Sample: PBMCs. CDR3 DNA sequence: TGTGCCAGCAGTGAGCGACAGGCCACCAAAAACATTCAGTACTTC. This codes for CASSERQATKNIQYF.